This TCR beta chain was captured by sequencing in a study of human CD8 memory T cell subsets. The CDR3 runs 14 residues. Per the germline V gene, CDR1 is SGHNT and CDR2 is YYREEE (reference sequence). Investigators built TCR beta libraries using UMI-labeled 5' RACE. Authors' processing steps: Per TCR beta library, functional CDR3 beta clonotypes numbered roughly 2,700 to 20,000. Following a re-call of the 5' RACE reads, TCRdb has one entry per CDR3 protein and lacks DNA. For this entry, the V and J calls and clone size follow TCRdb and not the study's own pipeline. Listed are several thousand distinct CDR3 sequences; approximately 18% falls within the top ten.

The sample taken for sequencing was CD8+ T cells from PBMCs. This clonotype was sampled from a human donor in good health. V gene TRBV5-4 combines with J gene TRBJ2-7. The CDR3: CASSSDAQNYEQYF. Full variable domain (outside the CDR3, taken from reference TRBV5-4 and TRBJ2-7): ETGVTQSPTHLIKTRGQQVTLRCSSQSGHNTVSWYQQALGQGPQFIFQYYREEENGRGNFPPRFSGLQFPNYSSELNVNALELDDSALYLCASSSDAQNYEQYFGPGTRLTVT.